A single sample is the source of the 27 T cell receptor beta chains below, sequenced in a study of molecular identifiers for immune sequencing clone quantification. TCRdb recomputed calls from the PCR reads with MiXCR, one row per CDR3 protein. The sample lists some 94,000 distinct CDR3 sequences, 20% to 25% occurring once. Sequencing was performed on naive CD8+ T cells from blood, with Jurkat cell RNA spiked in. The subset was: FACS-sorted CD8+CD4-CCR7+CD45RA+ naive T cells. These receptors all stem from a human donor in good health. Some libraries in this study had Jurkat cell RNA spiked in.

This clonotype was picked up a small number of times. The chain carries TRBV11-1 and TRBJ2-1; TRBD2 agrees at 11 bases. This CDR3 is built from 20 residues. V was pared by 1 base and J by 3 bases, with 14 bases of the junction left unmatched. Germline values: CDR1 SGHAT, CDR2 FQDESV (reference sequence). CDR3 residues: CASSLVRDQLAGVGYNEQFF. The CDR3 coding sequence is TGTGCCAGCAGCTTAGTCAGGGACCAACTAGCGGGAGTTGGCTACAATGAGCAGTTCTTC.

As concerns this clonotype: This could be a read error, since a much larger clone is one nucleotide away. The chain has TRBV29-1 and TRBJ2-7; 13 nucleotides line up with TRBD2. The J segment lost 3 bases and the V segment lost 7 bases, leaving 9 bases of the junction unmatched. Germline CDR1 SQVTM, CDR2 ANQGSEA. The CDR3 extends over 15 amino acids. The CDR3: CSAYGLAGDLYEQYF. CDR3 coding DNA: TGCAGCGCGTACGGACTAGCGGGAGACCTCTACGAGCAGTACTTC.

The table lists this clonotype with many counts. This chain links TRBV7-9 with TRBJ2-7; 7 bases agree with TRBD1. The CDR3 runs 14 residues. V shed 3 bases, J shed 4 bases, and the junction held 6 bases outside the gene matches. The germline V gene has CDR1 SEHNR and CDR2 FQNEAQ (reference sequence). CDR3 bases: TGTGCCAGCAGCTTCGTTGGGACAGTGTACGAGCAGTACTTC. As protein: CASSFVGTVYEQYF.

This clonotype was seen only a few times. The chain uses TRBV6-2 or TRBV6-3 and TRBJ2-3; the match to TRBD2 covers 8 bases. The CDR3 covers 16 residues. The germline gives CDR1 MNHEY, CDR2 SVGEGT. V was pared by 7 bases and J by 2 bases, with 11 bases of the junction left unmatched. The CDR3 nucleotides read TGTGCCAGCACCCCGGCAGCGGGGGTGTACACAGATACGCAGTATTTT. This translates into CASTPAAGVYTDTQYF.

Note on this clonotype: Given a much more abundant clone one base away, this may be a read error. The rearrangement joins TRBV4-1 to TRBJ2-7; the D is unclear. The CDR3 has 14 residues. Per germline, CDR1 MGHRA and CDR2 YSYEKL. The DNA of the CDR3 is TGCGCCAGCAGCCCCTCCCCCAGGTACTACGAGCCGTACTTC. Its protein is CASSPSPRYYEPYF.

This clonotype was seen a handful of times. The chain couples TRBV10-3 to TRBJ2-2; D not certain. The CDR3 sequence is 13 residues long. Germline-derived CDR1 and CDR2 are ENHRY and SYGVKD. The V end lost 1 base, the J end lost 4 bases, and 4 bases lay between the germline ends. The chain's CDR3 is CAISEFPTGELFF. In DNA form, the CDR3 reads TGTGCCATCAGTGAGTTCCCCACCGGGGAGCTGTTTTTT.

There are a few counts of this clonotype. V and J are TRBV6-1 and TRBJ1-1, with unresolved D. Trimming shortened V by 7 bases and J by 4 bases, and 10 bases separated the two germline ends. CDR1 is MNHNS and CDR2 is SASEGT in the germline V gene. The CDR3 is 12 amino acids. The CDR3 loop is CASIRGSTEAFF. The CDR3 DNA is TGTGCCAGCATACGAGGATCCACTGAAGCTTTCTTT.

Of note for this clonotype: A much larger clone is a single base away; this may be a read error. The rearrangement links TRBV4-1 to TRBJ2-1; tentative D call: TRBD1 (6 bases). The CDR3 consists of 14 residues. CDR1 is MGHRA, CDR2 YSYEKL, per germline. V lost 5 bases and J lost 10, with 18 bases in between. In nucleotides, the CDR3 is TGCGCCAGCAGCTACGAGCCAGGGGCTGGGGAGCAGTTCTTC. Its protein is CASSYEPGAGEQFF.

As to this clonotype: One junction end does not reproduce the germline sequence, and a read error may be involved. V and J are TRBV12-3 or TRBV12-4 and TRBJ1-3; TRBD1 aligns across 9 bases. This CDR3 contains 14 residues. CDR3 coding DNA: TGTGCCAGCGGTTTATTGGGACAGGGAGCCACCATATATTTT. Protein sequence: CASGLLGQGATIYF.

This clonotype was recorded many times. The chain recombines TRBV19 with TRBJ1-4; D unresolved. The CDR3 contains 14 residues. Germline V lookup: CDR1 LNHDA, CDR2 SQIVND (reference sequence). The V gene lost 9 bases and the J gene lost 0 bases, with 11 bases spanning the gap. The CDR3 is CASSEGTTNEKLFF. The CDR3 bases are TGTGCCAGCTCGGAGGGTACAACTAATGAAAAACTGTTTTTT.

The V call is TRBV13, the J call TRBJ2-3, with 7 bases fitting TRBD1. The CDR3 runs to 15 residues. Losses at the gene ends were 4 bases for V and 2 bases for J; bases not matched to a gene: 6. From germline, CDR1 is PRHDT and CDR2 FYEKMQ (reference sequence). The CDR3 bases are TGTGCCAGCAGCTCGGGACAGCAACACACAGATACGCAGTATTTT. Amino acids: CASSSGQQHTDTQYF.

This clonotype was counted ten times or more. The rearrangement joins TRBV7-8 to TRBJ1-1; D gene uncertain. Germline V gene data show CDR1 as SGHVS and CDR2 as FQNEAQ. This CDR3 is built from 15 residues. V was clipped by 1 base and J by 4 bases, with 13 bases between them. The CDR3 sequence is CASSLVLGGGTEAFF. The CDR3 DNA sequence: TGTGCCAGCAGCTTAGTTTTGGGAGGTGGCACTGAAGCTTTCTTT.

The V and J genes are TRBV9 and TRBJ2-4, with TRBD1 matching 8 bases. The CDR3 is 15 amino acids. V was pared by 3 bases and J by 6 bases, with 8 bases of the junction left unmatched. The V gene's germline CDR1 is SGDLS and CDR2 YYNGEE. The CDR3 sequence is CASSAGQGLGNIQYF. CDR3 coding DNA: TGTGCCAGCAGCGCCGGACAGGGTCTCGGAAACATTCAGTACTTC.

The chain uses TRBV7-6 and TRBJ2-2; D call uncertain. Trimming removed 2 bases from V and 7 bases from J, with 17 bases in between. The CDR3 totals 16 residues. Per the germline V gene, CDR1 is SGHVS and CDR2 is FNYEAQ. CDR3 in DNA: TGTGCCAGCAGCTTAATCCGGTCTAGTCGGGTCGGGGAGCTGTTTTTT. Translating it yields CASSLIRSSRVGELFF.

This clonotype has at least ten counts. V usage is TRBV29-1 and J usage is TRBJ2-1; 15 bases are shared with TRBD2. The CDR3 extends over 16 amino acids. V was clipped by 3 bases and J by 10 bases; unmatched bases: 10. CDR1 SQVTM and CDR2 ANQGSEA come from the germline V gene. CDR3 residues: CSVETKGLAGGPEQFF. CDR3 DNA: TGCAGCGTTGAGACCAAGGGACTAGCGGGAGGTCCCGAGCAGTTCTTC.

At least ten counts were recorded for this clonotype. This sequence joins TRBV9 and TRBJ2-7, with 7 nucleotides matching TRBD1. The trim removed 4 bases at V and 6 bases at J, leaving 10 bases unmatched. The CDR3 is made up of 14 amino acids. Germline lookup yields CDR1 SGDLS and CDR2 YYNGEE. The CDR3 DNA sequence: TGTGCCAGCAGCCACAACCCGACAGGGCCCGAGCAGTACTTC. Translating gives CASSHNPTGPEQYF.

This clonotype was observed many times. V and J are TRBV7-9 and TRBJ2-3; D ambiguous. CDR3 length: 14 residues. Germline CDR1 and CDR2: SEHNR and FQNEAQ (reference sequence). V was clipped by 1 base and J by 8 bases, with 13 bases between them. In DNA, the CDR3 is TGTGCCAGCAGCTTAGTGGCTTATGGTGTTACGCAGTATTTT. Its protein is CASSLVAYGVTQYF.

In its sample, this clonotype was seen a few times. The chain couples TRBV7-9 to TRBJ1-6, with D uncertain. Germline CDR1 and CDR2: SEHNR and FQNEAQ (reference sequence). The CDR3 spans 14 residues. V gave up 1 base and J gave up 10 bases, with 11 bases separating them. The CDR3 reads CASSLETRGSPLHF. The CDR3 DNA reads TGTGCCAGCAGCTTAGAAACCCGAGGGTCACCCCTCCACTTT.

This clonotype has ten or more counts. The J gene is TRBJ2-2, the V gene TRBV6-6; D is unresolved. With 4 bases removed from V and 0 bases from J, the gap between germline ends came to 3 bases. CDR3 length: 13 residues. The germline V gene encodes CDR1 MNHNY and CDR2 SVGAGI (reference sequence). Here the CDR3 reads CASSLSNTGELFF. CDR3 DNA sequence: TGTGCCAGCAGTTTGTCGAACACCGGGGAGCTGTTTTTT.

This clonotype was picked up many times. The rearrangement uses TRBV6-5 and TRBJ2-1, with unresolved D. Looked up from germline, CDR1 is MNHEY and CDR2 is SVGAGI. Trimming stripped 4 bases from V and 7 bases from J, with 8 bases between. The CDR3 covers 12 residues. The CDR3 here is CASSSLGNEQFF. The CDR3 DNA reads TGTGCCAGCAGTTCATTGGGAAATGAGCAGTTCTTC.

This clonotype was seen repeatedly, ten times or more. This rearrangement joins TRBV28 to TRBJ2-1; 12 nucleotides line up with TRBD2. Germline V gene data show CDR1 as MDHEN and CDR2 as SYDVKM. This CDR3 spans 17 amino acids. V dropped 3 bases and J dropped 7; count of bases not matched to a gene: 10. CDR3 loop: CASSLRQGLAGQNEQFF. Written as DNA, the CDR3 is TGTGCCAGCAGTTTGCGACAAGGACTAGCGGGACAGAATGAGCAGTTCTTC.

A note on this clonotype: Lacking the conserved final phenylalanine or tryptophan, this CDR3 likely reflects a read error. The rearrangement uses TRBV7-8 and TRBJ2-5; either TRBD1 or TRBD2 may fit D (5 bases each). In germline, CDR1 is SGHVS, CDR2 FQNEAQ. V lost 2 bases to trimming and J lost 2 bases, with 6 bases between them. The CDR3 is made up of 13 amino acids. CDR3 sequence: CASSLWGQETQYS. In DNA, the CDR3 is TGTGCCAGCAGCTTATGGGGGCAAGAGACCCAGTACTCC.

Concerning this clonotype itself: Compared with germline, one end of the junction differs, possibly owing to a read error. The chain combines TRBV30 with TRBJ2-5, with D perhaps TRBD1 (5 bases). CDR3 length: 13 residues. Germline assignment: CDR1 GTSNPN and CDR2 SVGIG (reference sequence). The CDR3 protein is CAWTGSYQETEYF. The DNA of the CDR3 is TGTGCCTGGACAGGGTCGTACCAAGAGACCGAGTACTTC.

In this sample, this clonotype turned up once. The rearrangement uses TRBV4-3 and TRBJ2-7, with D perhaps assigned TRBD1 or TRBD2 (5 bases each). Trimming stripped 3 bases from V and 2 bases from J, with 20 bases between. Per germline, CDR1 LGHNA and CDR2 YSLEER. CDR3 size: 17 residues. The CDR3: CASSQDSTRGFPYEQYF. The CDR3 DNA follows: TGCGCCAGCAGCCAGGATTCTACGAGGGGTTTCCCCTACGAGCAGTACTTC.

A word on this clonotype: This may come from a read error, since a much larger clone is one base off. V and J are TRBV27 and TRBJ2-7; 9 positions agree with TRBD1. The CDR3 has 15 residues. V dropped 6 bases and J dropped 9; count of bases not matched to a gene: 15. Germline-derived CDR1 and CDR2 are MNHEY and SMNVEV (reference sequence). The CDR3 nucleotides read TGTGCCAGCAGCCTGGGGGACAGGGACCCTCCCGGGCAGTACTTC. The encoded protein is CASSLGDRDPPGQYF.

This clonotype was seen repeatedly, ten times or more. The CDR3 sequence is CASSLVPAGDTGELFF. CDR3 nucleotide sequence: TGTGCCAGCAGCTTGGTTCCAGCGGGAGATACCGGGGAGCTGTTTTTT. The chain recombines TRBV5-5 with TRBJ2-2; TRBD2 matches 8 bases. CDR1 is SGHKS and CDR2 is YYEKEE in the germline V gene (reference sequence). V was pared by 0 bases and J by 5 bases, with 6 bases of the junction left unmatched. The CDR3 sequence is 16 residues long.

This clonotype has more than one count but fewer than ten. The V gene is TRBV4-3, the J gene TRBJ2-3; the D is unclear. Between the trimmed V and J ends, which lost 1 base and 2 bases, there was a span of 10 bases. Germline CDR1 is LGHNA and CDR2 is YSLEER. This CDR3 spans 15 amino acids. Written as DNA, the CDR3 is TGCGCCAGCAGCCAAGGATCAGGAACCACAGATACGCAGTATTTT. This sequence encodes CASSQGSGTTDTQYF.